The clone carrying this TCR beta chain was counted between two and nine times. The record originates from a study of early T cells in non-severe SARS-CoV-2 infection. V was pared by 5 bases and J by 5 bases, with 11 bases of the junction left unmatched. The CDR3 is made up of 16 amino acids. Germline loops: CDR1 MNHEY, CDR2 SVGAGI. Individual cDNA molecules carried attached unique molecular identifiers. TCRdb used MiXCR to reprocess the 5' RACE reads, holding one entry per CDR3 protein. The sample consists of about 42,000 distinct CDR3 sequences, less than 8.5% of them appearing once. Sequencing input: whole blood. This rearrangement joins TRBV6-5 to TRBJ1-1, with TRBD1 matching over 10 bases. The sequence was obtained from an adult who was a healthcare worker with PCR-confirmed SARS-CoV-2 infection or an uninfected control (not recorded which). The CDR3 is CASSPPLGQGRTEAFF. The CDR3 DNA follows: TGTGCCAGCAGTCCCCCCCTGGGACAGGGGAGGACTGAAGCTTTCTTT.